This TCR beta chain was captured by sequencing in a study of blood T cell repertoires in COVID-19. About the research overall: COVID-19 samples, acute and convalescent, were from the United States, Italy and Spain. PBMCs, B-cell-depleted T cells, or T cells provided the cDNA or gDNA that made up the material.

Assay: immunoSEQ multiplex PCR; the TCRdb copy retains only in-frame clones and omits some. The repertoire includes 180,000 or so clones, 86% of them detected once, and 0.99% sits in the top ten. The CDR3 is 14 amino acids. V lost 4 bases and J lost 1; bases outside the gene matches: 3. Germline CDR1 and CDR2: SGHRS and YFSETQ. The clonotype was recovered from a man aged 18 to 30 with acute or convalescent COVID-19. The sample taken for sequencing was peripheral blood. V and J are TRBV5-1 and TRBJ1-1; TRBD1 matches 8 bases. CDR3 sequence (DNA): TGCGCCAGCAGCAACGGACAGGGGAACACTGAAGCTTTCTTT. This gives the protein CASSNGQGNTEAFF.